A single sample gave rise to the 4 T cell receptor beta chains below, sequenced in a study of OX40 agonist ivuxolimab in advanced cancers. Data came from immunoSEQ multiplex PCR; TCRdb stores just in-frame clones and leaves some out. Seen here are tens of thousands of clones, 84% observed once, and the top ten hold under 8.5%. The specimen comprised CD4+ or CD8+ T cells sorted from blood, sampled in a trial of the OX40 agonist ivuxolimab. These receptor sequences come from an adult with an advanced solid tumor such as melanoma, head and neck, liver or kidney cancer.

This chain links TRBV13 with TRBJ1-1; TRBD1 might be the D (5 bases). The germline V and J ends were trimmed by 3 bases and 1 base, with 9 bases remaining between them. CDR1 is PRHDT and CDR2 is FYEKMQ in the germline V gene (reference sequence). The CDR3 is 14 residues long. Here the CDR3 DNA reads TGTGCCAGCAGCTTCAGGGCCAGGAACACTGAAGCTTTCTTT. Translated, it gives CASSFRARNTEAFF.

The rearrangement uses TRBV18 and TRBJ2-1, with 9 bases identical to TRBD2. The CDR3 covers 15 residues. Trimming cost V 0 bases and J 8 bases; bases outside gene matches: 5. Germline values: CDR1 KGHSH, CDR2 LQKENI. CDR3 bases: TGTGCCAGCTCACCACCGAGTAGCGGGAGCGATGAGCAGTTCTTC. It encodes CASSPPSSGSDEQFF.

This sequence joins TRBV11-2 and TRBJ2-1; 15 nucleotides match TRBD2. The CDR3 length is 20 residues. V shed 0 bases and J 0 bases; nucleotides not matched to a gene: 6. The germline V gene encodes CDR1 SGHAT and CDR2 FQNNGV. The CDR3 DNA follows: TGTGCCAGCAGCTTAGATCGCCGGACTAGCGGGAGGGCCTCCTACAATGAGCAGTTCTTC. Its protein product is CASSLDRRTSGRASYNEQFF.

V gene TRBV5-4 combines with J gene TRBJ1-6; the D is unclear. Germline values: CDR1 SGHNT, CDR2 YYREEE (reference sequence). This CDR3 contains 15 residues. V was cut by 4 bases and J by 8 bases, with 16 bases left in between. The CDR3 sequence: CASSPYHQADSPLHF. Written as DNA, the CDR3 is TGTGCCAGCAGCCCTTATCATCAAGCCGATTCACCCCTCCACTTT.